Following are 20 T cell receptor beta chains from one sample sequenced in a study of molecular identifiers for immune sequencing clone quantification. TCRdb re-called the PCR reads with MiXCR, one entry per CDR3 protein. The sample lists under 600,000 distinct CDR3 sequences, around 23% occurring once. Sample: naive CD8+ T cells from blood, with Jurkat cell RNA spiked in. Subset specified: FACS-sorted CD8+CD4-CCR7+CD45RA+ naive T cells. The receptor source for this set is a human donor in good health. Some libraries in this study had Jurkat cell RNA spiked in.

This clonotype has more than one count but fewer than ten. This chain joins TRBV6-9 and TRBJ2-7, with TRBD1 identical over 8 bases. Looked up from germline, CDR1 is MNHGY and CDR2 is SVAAGI. This CDR3 has 18 residues. V was clipped by 7 bases and J by 5 bases; unmatched bases: 22. Here the CDR3 DNA reads TGTGCCAGCACCTCACCTCGAACGGGCAGGGGGCTTCCCCACGAGCAGTACTTC. Residues: CASTSPRTGRGLPHEQYF.

This clonotype was recorded a few times. The rearrangement uses TRBV7-2 and TRBJ2-3; D gene ambiguous. V shed 5 bases and J shed 6 bases, with 24 bases lying between them. The CDR3 covers 17 residues. CDR1 and CDR2 (germline): SGHTA, FQGNSA. The CDR3 is CASSDLGVLRLKDTQYF. As DNA, the CDR3 is TGTGCCAGCAGCGACCTTGGTGTCTTGCGATTAAAGGATACGCAGTATTTT. Full variable domain (missing parts from reference TRBV7-2 and TRBJ2-3): GAGVSQSPSNKVTEKGKDVELRCDPISGHTALYWYRQSLGQGLEFLIYFQGNSAPDKSGLPSDRFSAERTGGSVSTLTIQRTQQEDSAVYLCASSDLGVLRLKDTQYFGPGTRLTVL.

In the case of this clonotype: A much larger clone differs from this one at a single base, so this may be a read error. Since the CDR3 does not end with the conserved phenylalanine or tryptophan, this likely comes from a read error. The V gene is TRBV27, the J gene TRBJ1-5; D possibly corresponds to TRBD1 (5 bases). The CDR3 has 16 amino acids. Trimming shortened V by 3 bases and J by 4 bases, and 16 bases separated the two germline ends. Per germline, CDR1 MNHEY and CDR2 SMNVEV (reference sequence). The CDR3 here is CASSLVGLNSNQPQHY. The CDR3 DNA sequence: TGTGCCAGCAGTTTGGTGGGACTGAACTCAAATCAGCCCCAGCATTAT.

This rearrangement joins TRBV20-1 to TRBJ1-3, with D perhaps TRBD1 (5 bases). V was trimmed by 5 bases and J by 6 bases, leaving 17 bases between them. The CDR3 runs 14 residues. Germline V gives CDR1 DFQATT, CDR2 SNEGSKA (reference sequence). The CDR3 is CSAQQGGGENTIYF. CDR3 DNA: TGCAGTGCTCAGCAGGGTGGAGGGGAAAACACCATATATTTT.

This clonotype showed up just a few times. The chain combines TRBV20-1 with TRBJ1-5, with D uncertain. Germline-derived CDR1 and CDR2 are DFQATT and SNEGSKA (reference sequence). The V gene lost 1 base and the J gene lost 1 base, with 11 bases spanning the gap. The CDR3 has 15 amino acids. CDR3 region: CSARGLRGSNQPQHF. DNA for the CDR3: TGCAGTGCTAGAGGTCTCCGGGGAAGCAATCAGCCCCAGCATTTT.

The sample holds one count of this clonotype. The V call is TRBV4-3, the J call TRBJ2-2; D gene unclear. Germline V gene data show CDR1 as LGHNA and CDR2 as YSLEER. This CDR3 is built from 17 residues. The germline V and J ends were trimmed by 1 base and 4 bases, with 16 bases remaining between them. The CDR3 DNA follows: TGCGCCAGCAGCCAAGGTCTTGGGCAGATGAGCACCGGGGAGCTGTTTTTT. The encoded protein is CASSQGLGQMSTGELFF.

As concerns this clonotype: A much larger clone differs by one base, so this may be a read error. The genes are TRBV29-1 and TRBJ2-2; D possibly uses TRBD1 or TRBD2 (5 bases each). The CDR3 totals 13 residues. Germline-derived CDR1 and CDR2 are SQVTM and ANQGSEA. The CDR3 loop is CSVGPDNTGDLFF. The CDR3 DNA follows: TGCAGCGTCGGACCAGACAACACCGGGGACCTGTTTTTT.

This clonotype was picked up many times. This rearrangement joins TRBV16 to TRBJ2-3, with 11 bases identical to TRBD2. CDR1 KGHSY and CDR2 FQNENV come from the germline V gene. J lost 0 bases, V lost 4 bases, and 6 bases had no gene match. The CDR3 totals 17 residues. The CDR3, as DNA: TGTGCCAGCAGCCGCCCCAGACTAGCGGGAAGCACAGATACGCAGTATTTT. Its translation: CASSRPRLAGSTDTQYF. The full variable domain, rest sourced from reference TRBV16 and TRBJ2-3, is GEEVAQTPKHLVRGEGQKAKLYCAPIKGHSYVFWYQQVLKNEFKFLISFQNENVFDETGMPKERFSAKCLPNSPCSLEIQATKLEDSAVYFCASSRPRLAGSTDTQYFGPGTRLTVL.

Turning to this clonotype: A read error may explain this, as a much larger clone is one base away. The chain is built from TRBV2 and TRBJ2-7, with a tentative D call TRBD1 (8 bases). Germline V gene data show CDR1 as SNHLY and CDR2 as FYNNEI. The V and J ends lost 9 bases and 9 bases respectively, with 18 bases between them. The CDR3 sequence is 12 residues long. The CDR3 reads CARAGGTGGQYF. The CDR3 DNA reads TGTGCCAGGGCCGGGGGGACAGGCGGGCAGTACTTC.

The chain links TRBV6-6 to TRBJ2-1, with 8 bases fitting TRBD1. CDR1 MNHNY and CDR2 SVGAGI come from the germline V gene (reference sequence). Trimming took 2 bases from V and 9 from J; bases not matched to a gene: 12. This CDR3 spans 16 amino acids. DNA of the CDR3: TGTGCCAGCAGTTACGGCGTCAGGGGGCCTAAGGGTGAGCAGTTCTTC. This codes for CASSYGVRGPKGEQFF.

In this sample, this clonotype turned up a few times. The chain couples TRBV29-1 to TRBJ2-3; TRBD2 matches at 8 bases. CDR1 and CDR2 from the germline V gene are SQVTM and ANQGSEA. The CDR3 covers 14 residues. After removal of 7 bases from V and 0 bases from J, the junction contained 6 bases not matched to a gene. CDR3 region: CSELGGGSTDTQYF. CDR3 nucleotide sequence: TGCAGCGAGTTGGGCGGGGGGAGCACAGATACGCAGTATTTT.

The CDR3 spells CASSLTSETYNEQFF. CDR3 nucleotide sequence: TGTGCCAGCAGCTTAACGAGCGAGACCTACAATGAGCAGTTCTTC. The chain joins TRBV7-3 to TRBJ2-1; D unresolved. Per the germline V gene, CDR1 is SGHTA and CDR2 is FQGTGA. Trimming took 0 bases from V and 2 from J, leaving 8 bases between them. CDR3 size: 15 residues.

Of note for this clonotype: Since a much larger clone is just one base distant, this may be a read error. Likely a read error: the CDR3 ends without its conserved phenylalanine or tryptophan. The chain combines TRBV14 with TRBJ2-7; D gene ambiguous. V lost 1 base, J lost 3 bases, and 7 bases lay in between. The CDR3 runs to 13 residues. Per germline, CDR1 SGHDN and CDR2 FVKESK. The DNA of the CDR3 is TGTGCCAGCAGCCAAGGGGTAAGCTACGAGCAGTACCTC. This translates into CASSQGVSYEQYL.

This clonotype was observed a handful of times. The CDR3, as DNA: TGCGCCAGCAGCTTATATTCAGATACGCAGTATTTT. Its protein is CASSLYSDTQYF. The chain recombines TRBV5-1 with TRBJ2-3, with D uncertain. Trimming took 2 bases from V and 4 from J, leaving 5 bases between them. Germline V CDR1 and CDR2: SGHRS, YFSETQ. The CDR3 runs to 12 residues.

This clonotype has only a few counts. For the CDR3, the DNA is TGCAGTGCTGGCATATCTAGCGGGTGGACCTACGAGCAGTACTTC. This gives the protein CSAGISSGWTYEQYF. The chain has TRBV20-1 and TRBJ2-7; TRBD2 matches at 8 bases. This CDR3 is built from 15 residues. V shed 5 bases, J shed 2 bases, and the junction held 11 bases outside the gene matches. Germline V gene data show CDR1 as DFQATT and CDR2 as SNEGSKA (reference sequence).

This clonotype was counted ten times or more. The CDR3 DNA reads as TGTGCCAGCAGCTTGTACTTCACAGATACGCAGTATTTT. The encoded protein is CASSLYFTDTQYF. V usage is TRBV7-2 and J usage is TRBJ2-3; no clear D gene. Trimming removed 3 bases from V and 2 bases from J, with 6 bases in between. The V gene's germline CDR1 is SGHTA and CDR2 FQGNSA. The CDR3 has 13 amino acids.

The sample holds a few counts of this clonotype. This chain links TRBV4-3 with TRBJ2-7; D is unclear. The CDR3 has 16 residues. V lost 0 bases, J lost 1 base, and 13 bases lay in between. Germline V lookup: CDR1 LGHNA, CDR2 YSLEER. CDR3 sequence reads: CASSQEARLGSYEQYF. Here the CDR3 DNA reads TGCGCCAGCAGCCAAGAAGCAAGGCTAGGTTCCTACGAGCAGTACTTC.

J is TRBJ2-7 and V is TRBV28; 10 bases line up with TRBD2. The CDR3 totals 16 residues. Germline V CDR1 and CDR2: MDHEN, SYDVKM. The V gene end was trimmed by 5 bases and the J gene end by 12 bases; junction bases not matched to a gene: 19. The CDR3 nucleotides are TGTGCCAGCAGTCCATATCTTACTAGCGGGATCCCAACCGGGTACTTC. Its translation: CASSPYLTSGIPTGYF.

The V and J genes are TRBV7-9 and TRBJ2-5; D is unresolved. CDR1 is SEHNR and CDR2 is FQNEAQ in the germline V gene (reference sequence). The germline V and J ends were trimmed by 1 base and 5 bases, with 11 bases remaining between them. The CDR3 runs 14 residues. CDR3 amino acids: CASSLVRQDETQYF. CDR3 DNA: TGTGCCAGCAGCTTAGTGAGGCAAGATGAGACCCAGTACTTC.

Note on this clonotype: A read error may explain this, as a much larger clone is one base away. The rearrangement uses TRBV28 and TRBJ2-1, with D perhaps assigned TRBD1 or TRBD2 (5 bases each). Germline V lookup: CDR1 MDHEN, CDR2 SYDVKM. This CDR3 is 14 amino acids long. V was trimmed by 3 bases and J by 13 bases, leaving 19 bases between them. CDR3 DNA sequence: TGTGCCAGCAGTTTTAAATTGGGACCCCTCCGCCAGTTCTTC. Amino acids: CASSFKLGPLRQFF.